These 26 T cell receptor beta chains originate from one sample sequenced in a study of T cell responses to AZD1222 COVID-19 vaccine. The repertoire was sequenced with immunoSEQ multiplex PCR; TCRdb's copy has only in-frame clones and lacks some. The table lists some 150,000 clones, 88% of them singletons. The sample was peripheral blood, taken on day 0 of AZD1222 vaccination. Receptors originate from an adult in good health.

The chain links TRBV6-2 or TRBV6-3 to TRBJ2-2; D gene ambiguous. The germline gives CDR1 MNHEY, CDR2 SVGEGT. The CDR3 sequence is 15 residues long. Trimming took 0 bases from V and 3 from J, leaving 8 bases between them. The CDR3 coding sequence is TGTGCCAGCAGTTACTCGCCTACAGACACCGGGGAGCTGTTTTTT. Translation: CASSYSPTDTGELFF.

The chain combines TRBV9 with TRBJ2-7; possibly TRBD1 for D (6 bases). The CDR3 is 15 amino acids. V lost 0 bases, J lost 0 bases, and 10 bases lay in between. From germline, CDR1 is SGDLS and CDR2 YYNGEE. The CDR3 bases are TGTGCCAGCAGCGTAGGACAGGAGAGCTCCTACGAGCAGTACTTC. Protein product: CASSVGQESSYEQYF. Combining the CDR3 with reference TRBV9 and TRBJ2-7 gives the whole variable domain DSGVTQTPKHLITATGQRVTLRCSPRSGDLSVYWYQQSLDQGLQFLIQYYNGEERAKGNILERFSAQQFPDLHSELNLSSLELGDSALYFCASSVGQESSYEQYFGPGTRLTVT.

This clone has just one count. V and J are TRBV7-2 and TRBJ2-7; D may be TRBD1 or TRBD2 (5 bases each). The CDR3 loop spans 13 amino acids. CDR1 is SGHTA, CDR2 FQGNSA, per germline. V lost 5 bases, J lost 2 bases, and 10 bases lay in between. CDR3: CASSRDPTYEQYF. The CDR3 nucleotides read TGTGCCAGCAGCCGGGACCCTACCTACGAGCAGTACTTC.

On this clone: Other nucleotide sequences in the sample specify the same CDR3. The chain joins TRBV2 to TRBJ2-3; TRBD1 is a possible D gene (6 bases). V shed 2 bases and J shed 2 bases, with 8 bases lying between them. Germline assignment: CDR1 SNHLY and CDR2 FYNNEI. The CDR3 extends over 14 amino acids. In nucleotides, the CDR3 is TGTGCCAGCAGTGAACAGGGGAACACAGATACGCAGTATTTT. This codes for CASSEQGNTDTQYF. Complete variable domain (other parts from reference TRBV2 and TRBJ2-3): EPEVTQTPSHQVTQMGQEVILRCVPISNHLYFYWYRQILGQKVEFLVSFYNNEISEKSEIFDDQFSVERPDGSNFTLKIRSTKLEDSAMYFCASSEQGNTDTQYFGPGTRLTVL.

To note about this clone: The same CDR3 can be traced to other DNA sequences in this sample. The genes are TRBV19 and TRBJ1-1; D gene unclear. CDR1 LNHDA and CDR2 SQIVND come from the germline V gene (reference sequence). V was shortened by 8 bases and J by 5 bases, with 9 bases between the two germline ends. There are 11 residues in the CDR3. The CDR3 is CASSLRTEAFF. CDR3 bases: TGTGCCAGTTCGCTAAGGACTGAAGCTTTCTTT. Supplemented by reference TRBV19 and TRBJ1-1, the full variable domain reads DGGITQSPKYLFRKEGQNVTLSCEQNLNHDAMYWYRQDPGQGLRLIYYSQIVNDFQKGDIAEGYSVSREKKESFPLTVTSAQKNPTAFYLCASSLRTEAFFGQGTRLTVV.

The rearrangement uses TRBV5-4 and TRBJ2-7; the match to TRBD2 covers 8 bases. The junction had 6 bases not matched to a gene; V was cut back by 5 bases and J by 2 bases. The CDR3 is 14 residues long. The germline V gene encodes CDR1 SGHNT and CDR2 YYREEE (reference sequence). DNA for the CDR3: TGTGCCAGCAGTAAAACGGGGGGGCCCTACGAGCAGTACTTC. Protein: CASSKTGGPYEQYF. The full variable domain, completed using reference TRBV5-4 and TRBJ2-7, is ETGVTQSPTHLIKTRGQQVTLRCSSQSGHNTVSWYQQALGQGPQFIFQYYREEENGRGNFPPRFSGLQFPNYSSELNVNALELDDSALYLCASSKTGGPYEQYFGPGTRLTVT.

The chain links TRBV3-1 (or the pseudogene TRBV3-2) to TRBJ2-1, with 7 bases aligning to TRBD1. The germline CDR1 and CDR2 sequences are LGHDT and YNNKEL (reference sequence). The trim removed 5 bases at V and 5 bases at J, leaving 6 bases unmatched. The CDR3 is 14 residues long. In DNA, the CDR3 is TGTGCCAGCAGCACCAGGGGGAGAGACAATGAGCAGTTCTTC. It specifies CASSTRGRDNEQFF.

This rearrangement joins TRBV11-2 to TRBJ1-6; D is possibly TRBD1 (5 bases). Per germline, CDR1 SGHAT and CDR2 FQNNGV. The CDR3 runs to 15 residues. V lost 7 bases to trimming and J lost 6 bases, with 16 bases between them. The DNA for the CDR3 is TGTGCCAGCACGACGACGGGACGGTCTAATTCACCCCTCCACTTT. Residues: CASTTTGRSNSPLHF.

V is TRBV15 and J is TRBJ1-5; D ambiguous. The V and J ends lost 2 bases and 3 bases respectively, with 11 bases between them. The germline gives CDR1 LNHNV, CDR2 YYDKDF (reference sequence). CDR3 length: 15 amino acids. For the CDR3, the DNA is TGTGCCACCAGCAGAAGAGACGGCTACAATCAGCCCCAGCATTTT. Its translation: CATSRRDGYNQPQHF.

The table lists this clone with a count of one. The chain employs TRBV18 and TRBJ1-4; D is unclear. Germline V CDR1 and CDR2: KGHSH, LQKENI. The V gene lost 4 bases and the J gene lost 4 bases, with 7 bases spanning the gap. CDR3 length: 13 residues. CDR3 nucleotides: TGTGCCAGCTCACAGGGTTTTAATGAAAAACTGTTTTTT. Residues: CASSQGFNEKLFF.

The chain uses TRBV4-2 and TRBJ2-4; D might be TRBD1 (5 bases). The germline gives CDR1 LGHNA, CDR2 YNFKEQ. V was pared by 0 bases and J by 3 bases, with 15 bases between. The CDR3 has 17 residues. The CDR3 loop reads CASSQDPLGRGKNIQYF. The DNA for the CDR3 is TGTGCCAGCAGCCAAGATCCATTGGGGCGTGGCAAAAACATTCAGTACTTC.

The CDR3 sequence: CAISAITEDGAFF. The CDR3 DNA sequence: TGTGCCATCAGTGCAATCACGGAGGACGGAGCTTTCTTT. The genes are TRBV10-3 and TRBJ1-1; D uncertain. Germline CDR1 reads ENHRY; CDR2 reads SYGVKD. V was trimmed by 4 bases and J by 10 bases, leaving 16 bases between them. This CDR3 has 13 amino acids.

The sample holds one count of this clone. This chain connects TRBV15 to TRBJ2-1; 9 bases agree with TRBD1. Germline V lookup: CDR1 LNHNV, CDR2 YYDKDF (reference sequence). The V and J ends lost 4 bases and 2 bases, in that order; junction bases with no gene match: 3. The CDR3 loop spans 15 amino acids. For the CDR3, the DNA is TGTGCCACCAGCAACGGACAGGGGCCCTACAATGAGCAGTTCTTC. Its translation is CATSNGQGPYNEQFF. Full variable domain (missing parts from reference TRBV15 and TRBJ2-1): DAMVIQNPRYQVTQFGKPVTLSCSQTLNHNVMYWYQQKSSQAPKLLFHYYDKDFNNEADTPDNFQSRRPNTSFCFLDIRSPGLGDTAMYLCATSNGQGPYNEQFFGPGTRLTVL.

The chain joins TRBV7-2 to TRBJ1-2; 8 bases align to TRBD1. J lost 4 bases, V lost 5 bases, and 12 bases had no gene match. Germline values: CDR1 SGHTA, CDR2 FQGNSA. This CDR3 spans 16 amino acids. CDR3 residues: CASSADRGPWTYGYTF. Here the CDR3 DNA reads TGTGCCAGCAGCGCTGACAGGGGTCCTTGGACCTATGGCTACACCTTC.

This chain links TRBV15 with TRBJ1-6; 10 bases line up with TRBD1. Germline V gene data show CDR1 as LNHNV and CDR2 as YYDKDF (reference sequence). V lost 1 base, J lost 4 bases, and 1 base stayed unmatched. There are 16 residues in the CDR3. This CDR3 is CATSRADRGYNSPLHF. The CDR3 DNA reads as TGTGCCACCAGCAGAGCGGACAGGGGGTATAATTCACCCCTCCACTTT. Based on the CDR3 plus reference TRBV15 and TRBJ1-6, the full variable domain is DAMVIQNPRYQVTQFGKPVTLSCSQTLNHNVMYWYQQKSSQAPKLLFHYYDKDFNNEADTPDNFQSRRPNTSFCFLDIRSPGLGDTAMYLCATSRADRGYNSPLHFGNGTRLTVT.

The rearrangement links TRBV4-1 to TRBJ2-1; TRBD2 aligns across 10 bases. V lost 1 base and J lost 7; bases outside the gene matches: 10. The CDR3 contains 17 residues. Germline V gene sequence: CDR1 MGHRA, CDR2 YSYEKL. The CDR3 region is CASSQGPQRGGQNEQFF. In DNA form, the CDR3 reads TGCGCCAGCAGCCAAGGGCCACAGCGGGGGGGCCAAAATGAGCAGTTCTTC.

This chain joins TRBV6-5 and TRBJ2-1; the D gene is possibly TRBD2 (7 bases). CDR3 size: 15 residues. The germline V gene has CDR1 MNHEY and CDR2 SVGAGI. V lost 2 bases and J lost 8, with 16 bases in between. The chain's CDR3 is CASSYAGGAGDEQFF. The CDR3 bases are TGTGCCAGCAGTTACGCTGGGGGGGCGGGCGATGAGCAGTTCTTC.

V gene TRBV11-2 combines with J gene TRBJ1-1, with a weak D call TRBD1 (5 bases). The CDR3 loop spans 13 amino acids. Trimming left V 2 bases short and J 5 bases short, with 9 bases between. CDR1 SGHAT and CDR2 FQNNGV come from the germline V gene. CDR3 sequence reads: CASSLLRGTEAFF. CDR3 nucleotides: TGTGCCAGCAGCTTACTAAGGGGTACTGAAGCTTTCTTT.

This clone was observed a few times. This chain uses TRBV6-2 or TRBV6-3 with TRBJ1-1, with 8 bases matching TRBD1. The V and J ends lost 1 base and 0 bases, in that order; junction bases with no gene match: 7. Looked up from germline, CDR1 is MNHEY and CDR2 is SVGEGT. CDR3 length: 17 residues. This chain's CDR3 is CASSYFSTGVVNTEAFF. In DNA form, the CDR3 reads TGTGCCAGCAGTTACTTCTCGACAGGGGTAGTGAACACTGAAGCTTTCTTT.

There are a few counts of this clone. V is TRBV29-1 and J is TRBJ2-5, with D perhaps TRBD2 (5 bases). This CDR3 contains 12 residues. The germline V and J ends were trimmed by 3 bases and 7 bases, with 12 bases remaining between them. CDR1 is SQVTM, CDR2 ANQGSEA, per germline. In DNA, the CDR3 is TGCAGCGTTGAGGTGGGGAGCGGGACCCAGTACTTC. This codes for CSVEVGSGTQYF.

The rearrangement joins TRBV6-2 or TRBV6-3 to TRBJ1-2; D is unclear. Germline CDR1 and CDR2: MNHEY and SVGEGT. This CDR3 is built from 14 residues. V gave up 2 bases and J gave up 4 bases, with 11 bases separating them. In DNA, the CDR3 is TGTGCCAGCAGTTACATCGAGCAATTCTATGGCTACACCTTC. Translating it yields CASSYIEQFYGYTF.

The V gene is TRBV7-8, the J gene TRBJ1-1, with D tentatively TRBD1 (6 bases). This CDR3 spans 14 amino acids. Trimming took 1 base from V and 4 from J, leaving 10 bases between them. CDR1 is SGHVS, CDR2 FQNEAQ, per germline. CDR3 DNA sequence: TGTGCCAGCAGCTTAGATTCAGGGGCCACTGAAGCTTTCTTT. Translating gives CASSLDSGATEAFF.

Here the CDR3 reads CASSFGTAGNTIYF. In nucleotides, the CDR3 is TGTGCCAGCAGCTTTGGGACTGCTGGAAACACCATATATTTT. V usage is TRBV9 and J usage is TRBJ1-3; the D gene is possibly TRBD1 (5 bases). Germline-derived CDR1 and CDR2 are SGDLS and YYNGEE. There are 14 residues in the CDR3. V was pared by 4 bases and J by 2 bases, with 10 bases between. The complete variable domain, with remaining parts taken from reference TRBV9 and TRBJ1-3, reads DSGVTQTPKHLITATGQRVTLRCSPRSGDLSVYWYQQSLDQGLQFLIQYYNGEERAKGNILERFSAQQFPDLHSELNLSSLELGDSALYFCASSFGTAGNTIYFGEGSWLTVV.

The DNA of the CDR3 is TGTGCCAGCGGTATAAATTCCTATGGCTACACCTTC. It specifies CASGINSYGYTF. The chain carries TRBV12-3 or TRBV12-4 and TRBJ1-2; D gene unclear. The length of the CDR3 is 12 residues. Trimming pared 8 bases from V and 4 bases from J, leaving 11 bases between.

V is TRBV28 and J is TRBJ2-1; TRBD1 might be the D (5 bases). Deletions cut 2 bases from V and 10 bases from J, with 15 bases between. Germline V gene sequence: CDR1 MDHEN, CDR2 SYDVKM. The CDR3 totals 14 residues. Written as DNA, the CDR3 is TGTGCCAGCAGTTTACCCCAGGGTGGTAGGGAGCAGTTCTTC. Its protein is CASSLPQGGREQFF.

This clone showed up just once. The rearrangement links TRBV9 to TRBJ2-5; 9 bases are a match to TRBD1. V gave up 3 bases and J gave up 4 bases; unmatched junction bases: 4. Per the germline V gene, CDR1 is SGDLS and CDR2 is YYNGEE. CDR3 size: 14 residues. CDR3 amino acids: CASSATGGRETQYF. In nucleotides, the CDR3 is TGTGCCAGCAGCGCGACAGGGGGACGAGAGACCCAGTACTTC.